The source of this T cell receptor beta chain is a study of human T cells and chemical hapten exposure. Study details: Patch tests applied 0.01% DPC to the upper back and were scored after 6 days.

Findings and caveats of the study: DPC sensitization produced no change in TCRs with frequency above 1 in 1000.

This clonotype was detected many times. The target antigen is unknown. The CDR3 contains 14 residues. Germline CDR1 is LGHDT and CDR2 is YNNKEL (reference sequence). Trimming pared 8 bases from V and 2 bases from J, leaving 16 bases between. Documented time point: patch test 3, about 24 weeks after DPC sensitization. Treatment reported: therapeutic diphenylcyclopropenone sensitization with weekly scalp DPC. Investigators collected blood before applying each patch test. Total RNA came from unfractionated whole blood. Using its own MiXCR run on the RACE reads, TCRdb lists one record per CDR3 protein. The sample lists about 76,000 distinct CDR3 sequences; 10% to 15% were seen once.

This rearrangement joins TRBV3-1 to TRBJ2-7, with D maybe TRBD1 (6 bases). This sequence originates from a woman aged 45-60 years with alopecia areata. Some clones in this sample may be carry-over from other donors' samples. Source: whole blood, taken in connection with sensitization to the hapten diphenylcyclopropenone (DPC). The CDR3 DNA follows: TGTGCCAGCGGGGGAGTCTCAGGGGCCTACGAGCAGTACTTC. Residues: CASGGVSGAYEQYF.